Each of the 18 T cell receptor beta chains below was sequenced from the same sample in a study of PD-1 blockade in classical Hodgkin lymphoma. Every patient had relapsed following autologous stem cell transplantation, and cohorts differed in brentuximab vedotin exposure. Sequencing was performed with immunoSEQ multiplex PCR; in TCRdb, only in-frame clones are kept and a portion is missing. The sample includes around 23,000 clones, about 80% seen only once; the top ten take about a sixth. The sequences come from peripheral blood mononuclear cells (PBMCs), collected before the second cycle of nivolumab. Source of these receptors: a human donor with classical Hodgkin lymphoma.

The J gene is TRBJ1-5, the V gene TRBV27; a possible D gene is TRBD1 (5 bases). This CDR3 contains 15 residues. V was clipped by 4 bases and J by 1 base, with 11 bases between them. Germline assignment: CDR1 MNHEY and CDR2 SMNVEV (reference sequence). Here the CDR3 DNA reads TGTGCCAGCAGTTCGGGACGGGGGAGCAATCAGCCCCAGCATTTT. It is translated as CASSSGRGSNQPQHF.

The chain couples TRBV28 to TRBJ1-1; D ambiguous. Germline loops: CDR1 MDHEN, CDR2 SYDVKM. Trimming cost V 3 bases and J 3 bases, with 17 bases left between them. The CDR3 contains 16 residues. The CDR3 loop reads CASSFRKGVWDTEAFF. The CDR3 coding sequence is TGTGCCAGCAGTTTCCGGAAGGGAGTATGGGACACTGAAGCTTTCTTT.

The CDR3 is CASSLVRGGRETQYF. CDR3 bases: TGTGCCAGCAGCTTAGTGCGGGGGGGCCGCGAGACCCAGTACTTC. V gene TRBV7-8 combines with J gene TRBJ2-5; 9 bases agree with TRBD2. The CDR3 is made up of 15 amino acids. The germline CDR1 and CDR2 sequences are SGHVS and FQNEAQ. Unmatched junction bases numbered 5, after V lost 1 base and J lost 5 bases.

This chain uses TRBV5-4 with TRBJ1-6; D gene uncertain. Trimming left V 0 bases short and J 0 bases short, with 4 bases between. This CDR3 comprises 15 residues. Germline CDR1 is SGHNT and CDR2 is YYREEE (reference sequence). CDR3 sequence reads: CASSLDGSYNSPLHF. CDR3 nucleotide sequence: TGTGCCAGCAGCTTGGATGGCTCCTATAATTCACCCCTCCACTTT.

V and J are TRBV9 and TRBJ2-3, with 7 bases identical to TRBD2. CDR1 and CDR2 from the germline V gene are SGDLS and YYNGEE. The CDR3 runs 14 residues. V trimming: 3 bases; J trimming: 1 base; junction bases outside the gene matches: 2. The CDR3 region has the DNA TGTGCCAGCAGCGCAAGCGGGGGCACAGATACGCAGTATTTT. Residues: CASSASGGTDTQYF.

This chain uses TRBV13 with TRBJ1-1, with D unclear. This CDR3 has 11 residues. V was trimmed by 3 bases and J by 3 bases, leaving 2 bases between them. In germline, CDR1 is PRHDT, CDR2 FYEKMQ (reference sequence). The CDR3 is CASSFDTEAFF. The CDR3 region has the DNA TGTGCCAGCAGCTTCGACACTGAAGCTTTCTTT.

The V call is TRBV7-2, the J call TRBJ2-1; TRBD2 is a possible D gene (6 bases). Trimming left V 5 bases short and J 1 base short, with 18 bases between. Germline assignment: CDR1 SGHTA and CDR2 FQGNSA. This CDR3 has 17 amino acids. The CDR3 sequence: CASSAPPGSGSYNEQFF. The CDR3 nucleotides are TGTGCCAGCAGCGCGCCGCCGGGTAGCGGATCCTACAATGAGCAGTTCTTC. The variable domain in full, with the rest retrieved from reference TRBV7-2 and TRBJ2-1, is GAGVSQSPSNKVTEKGKDVELRCDPISGHTALYWYRQSLGQGLEFLIYFQGNSAPDKSGLPSDRFSAERTGGSVSTLTIQRTQQEDSAVYLCASSAPPGSGSYNEQFFGPGTRLTVL.

This clone came up a few times. This chain connects TRBV5-1 to TRBJ2-2, with D possibly matching TRBD2 (5 bases). This CDR3 comprises 16 residues. Trimming took off 1 base at V and 6 bases at J, with 16 bases between the two ends. Germline CDR1 reads SGHRS; CDR2 reads YFSETQ. CDR3 sequence reads: CASSLSSGFMAGELFF. CDR3 nucleotides: TGCGCCAGCAGCTTGTCTTCGGGGTTTATGGCCGGGGAGCTGTTTTTT.

The J gene is TRBJ1-1, the V gene TRBV27; weak D call: TRBD1 (6 bases). Germline V gene data show CDR1 as MNHEY and CDR2 as SMNVEV (reference sequence). The CDR3 sequence is 16 residues long. V gave up 2 bases and J gave up 5 bases, with 18 bases separating them. The CDR3 is CASSLLRGDKKTEAFF. The CDR3 DNA reads as TGTGCCAGCAGTTTACTCAGGGGCGACAAGAAGACTGAAGCTTTCTTT.

This sequence joins TRBV6-4 and TRBJ2-1, with TRBD2 identical over 10 bases. This CDR3 comprises 15 residues. The V gene end was trimmed by 3 bases and the J gene end by 8 bases; junction bases not matched to a gene: 7. Germline V gene lookup returns CDR1 MRHNA and CDR2 SNTAGT. CDR3 DNA sequence: TGTGCCAGCAGTGAGTCTTCTAGCGGGAGTTATGAGCAGTTCTTC. Translated: CASSESSSGSYEQFF.

The chain employs TRBV7-9 and TRBJ1-1; no clear D. The CDR3 totals 14 residues. V lost 3 bases to trimming and J lost 7 bases, with 15 bases between them. The germline V gene has CDR1 SEHNR and CDR2 FQNEAQ (reference sequence). The CDR3 protein is CASSFPTMAIEAFF. In DNA, the CDR3 is TGTGCCAGCAGCTTCCCCACGATGGCTATTGAAGCTTTCTTT.

V gene TRBV4-3 combines with J gene TRBJ1-5, with a tentative D call TRBD1 (6 bases). V lost 1 base and J lost 7, with 11 bases in between. There are 14 residues in the CDR3. Germline-derived CDR1 and CDR2 are LGHNA and YSLEER. The CDR3 region has the DNA TGCGCCAGCAGCCAAGGAACAGGGCGCCAGCCCCAGCATTTT. Protein product: CASSQGTGRQPQHF.

Turning to this clone: The junction and the germline gene differ at one end; a read error may be behind it. The chain uses TRBV10-3 and TRBJ2-3, with 9 bases matching TRBD2. The CDR3 consists of 16 residues. The germline CDR1 and CDR2 sequences are ENHRY and SYGVKD. CDR3: CAISPFSGGSTDTRYF. Written as DNA, the CDR3 is TGTGCCATCAGTCCTTTTAGCGGGGGATCCACAGATACGCGGTATTTT.

The chain links TRBV5-1 to TRBJ1-2; D remains ambiguous. Deletions cut 4 bases from V and 5 bases from J, with 15 bases between. Germline assignment: CDR1 SGHRS and CDR2 YFSETQ. The CDR3 spans 14 residues. The CDR3 loop is CASSPPGFGYGYTF. The CDR3 DNA sequence: TGCGCCAGCAGCCCACCGGGGTTCGGATATGGCTACACCTTC.

The V and J genes are TRBV28 and TRBJ2-3, with 9 bases identical to TRBD2. Trimming removed 1 base from V and 4 bases from J; junction bases left unmatched: 9. The length of the CDR3 is 17 residues. Germline V gives CDR1 MDHEN, CDR2 SYDVKM. The DNA of the CDR3 is TGTGCCAGCAGTTTATATAGTAGCGGGGGTCGGGCAGATACGCAGTATTTT. Translation gives CASSLYSSGGRADTQYF.

The chain is built from TRBV29-1 and TRBJ2-3; 9 bases agree with TRBD2. Per the germline V gene, CDR1 is SQVTM and CDR2 is ANQGSEA. With 6 bases clipped from V and 3 bases from J, the junction kept 7 bases outside the gene matches. The CDR3 covers 14 residues. The CDR3 reads CSVAGGQITDTQYF. The CDR3 bases are TGCAGCGTAGCGGGGGGCCAGATAACAGATACGCAGTATTTT.

This clone has a handful of counts. The chain carries TRBV10-2 and TRBJ2-1; D is uncertain. The CDR3 spans 14 residues. Germline V gene lookup returns CDR1 WSHSY and CDR2 SAAADI. V shed 3 bases and J shed 5 bases, with 11 bases lying between them. CDR3 bases: TGCGCCAGCAGTGAAAGGACGCTAAACAATGAGCAGTTCTTC. Translating gives CASSERTLNNEQFF.

This clone was seen only once. The genes are TRBV4-3 and TRBJ2-3; the match to TRBD2 covers 7 bases. The junction had 5 bases not matched to a gene; V was cut back by 0 bases and J by 2 bases. The CDR3 is made up of 16 amino acids. Germline V gene sequence: CDR1 LGHNA, CDR2 YSLEER. This CDR3 reads CASSQETSVNTDTQYF. For the CDR3, the DNA is TGCGCCAGCAGCCAAGAAACTAGCGTGAACACAGATACGCAGTATTTT.